The rows below give T cell receptor beta chains drawn from one sample of a study of persistence of HIV-infected CD4 T cells. Measured with immunoSEQ multiplex PCR; TCRdb has only the in-frame clones, and not every one. The sample gives under 55,000 clones, about 87% of which show up once; more than 0.4% is in the top ten. No cognate antigen is known for these TCRs. Sequencing used CD4+ T cells sorted from PBMCs after approximately 19-hour stimulation, obtained from a patient who received antiretroviral therapy. The receptors stem from an adult woman with HIV who was CMV-seropositive. Each CDR3 is given without its conserved first and last residue. Some rows mark clone size as missing; the rest say once, few, many or name a class of expanded clone.

J gene: TRBJ2-2; V gene: TRBV9; clone size: NA; CDR3 protein: ASSVGVLGRGELF
J gene: TRBJ2-1; V gene: TRBV7-3; clone size: NA; CDR3 protein: ASSLLTGGEQF
J gene: TRBJ2-1; V gene: TRBV2; clone size: NA; CDR3 protein: ASSSRASGVNEQF
J gene: TRBJ1-2; V gene: TRBV6-2/TRBV6-3; clone size: once; CDR3 protein: ASSYSSGTLNYGYT
J gene: TRBJ2-3; V gene: TRBV18; clone size: NA; CDR3 protein: ASSPKGSGGASDTQY
J gene: TRBJ2-4; V gene: TRBV21-1; clone size: NA; CDR3 protein: ASSPRQCKNIQY
J gene: TRBJ2-1; V gene: TRBV5-1; clone size: NA; CDR3 protein: ASSLETGRNEQF
J gene: TRBJ2-1; V gene: TRBV6-5; clone size: NA; CDR3 protein: ASSYSTSPSEQF
J gene: TRBJ2-1; V gene: TRBV10-3; clone size: NA; CDR3 protein: AISDRDRDNEQF
J gene: TRBJ2-7; V gene: TRBV27; clone size: NA; CDR3 protein: ASSTLAGGSEQY
J gene: TRBJ1-2; V gene: TRBV12-3/TRBV12-4; clone size: NA; CDR3 protein: ASSLGANYGYT
J gene: TRBJ2-1; V gene: TRBV7-6; clone size: once; CDR3 protein: ASSVALGGGSEQF
J gene: TRBJ1-5; V gene: TRBV12-3/TRBV12-4; clone size: NA; CDR3 protein: ASSLGPRQPQH
J gene: TRBJ1-2; V gene: TRBV5-5; clone size: NA; CDR3 protein: ASSLGGGFGYT
J gene: TRBJ1-1; V gene: TRBV5-8; clone size: NA; CDR3 protein: ASSYRDRGSNTEAF
J gene: TRBJ1-5; V gene: TRBV12-3/TRBV12-4; clone size: once; CDR3 protein: ASSLPNQPQH
J gene: TRBJ1-1; V gene: TRBV2; clone size: NA; CDR3 protein: ASSYTWNTEAF
J gene: TRBJ1-1; V gene: TRBV18; clone size: NA; CDR3 protein: ASSPGEGEAF
J gene: TRBJ2-5; V gene: TRBV5-4; clone size: NA; CDR3 protein: ASSSVVQRQETQY
J gene: TRBJ2-2; V gene: TRBV10-3; clone size: NA; CDR3 protein: AIRGEGELF
J gene: TRBJ2-7; V gene: TRBV5-6; clone size: NA; CDR3 protein: ASSLLAGYSYEQY
J gene: TRBJ1-2; V gene: TRBV2; clone size: NA; CDR3 protein: ASSIAGANYGYT
J gene: TRBJ2-3; V gene: TRBV2; clone size: NA; CDR3 protein: ATKGPLSADTQY
J gene: TRBJ2-4; V gene: TRBV6-1; clone size: few; CDR3 protein: ASSDQGAAAKNIQY
J gene: TRBJ1-4; V gene: TRBV5-3; clone size: NA; CDR3 protein: ARSTDRGAGNEKLF
J gene: TRBJ2-2; V gene: TRBV15; clone size: NA; CDR3 protein: AIAEVENTGELF
J gene: TRBJ2-2; V gene: TRBV11-3; clone size: once; CDR3 protein: ASSRSVTGELF
J gene: TRBJ2-3; V gene: TRBV19; clone size: NA; CDR3 protein: ASSIRRGGAADTQY
J gene: TRBJ2-1; V gene: TRBV7-3; clone size: NA; CDR3 protein: ASSTPGASGGRAYNEQF
J gene: TRBJ1-6; V gene: TRBV2; clone size: few; CDR3 protein: ASRAVGERSPLH
J gene: TRBJ2-2; V gene: TRBV7-8; clone size: NA; CDR3 protein: ASSPTGNTGELF
J gene: TRBJ2-3; V gene: TRBV11-3; clone size: NA; CDR3 protein: ASSPGGGSTDTQY
J gene: TRBJ1-1; V gene: TRBV2; clone size: NA; CDR3 protein: ASRLRQSTEAF
J gene: TRBJ2-3; V gene: TRBV27; clone size: once; CDR3 protein: ASRAKGRTTDTQY
J gene: TRBJ2-5; V gene: TRBV2; clone size: NA; CDR3 protein: ASRGIAEETQY
J gene: TRBJ1-5; V gene: TRBV5-4; clone size: few; CDR3 protein: ASACESNQPQH
J gene: TRBJ1-2; V gene: TRBV29-1; clone size: few; CDR3 protein: SVRGRGGLSNYGYT
J gene: TRBJ1-6; V gene: TRBV10-2; clone size: NA; CDR3 protein: ASSESGDLTSPLH
J gene: TRBJ1-3; V gene: TRBV5-1; clone size: NA; CDR3 protein: ASSLGQESSGNTIY
J gene: TRBJ2-1; V gene: TRBV5-1; clone size: NA; CDR3 protein: ASSLAAAYNEQF
J gene: TRBJ1-6; V gene: TRBV18; clone size: NA; CDR3 protein: ASSLLQGRDSPLH
J gene: TRBJ1-5; V gene: TRBV10-1; clone size: NA; CDR3 protein: ASSEQGNQPQH
J gene: TRBJ1-3; V gene: TRBV7-6; clone size: NA; CDR3 protein: ASSETSPNPPGNTIY
J gene: TRBJ1-5; V gene: TRBV6-5; clone size: NA; CDR3 protein: ASSSSGGRNQPQH
J gene: TRBJ2-2; V gene: TRBV5-1; clone size: NA; CDR3 protein: ASSLGASPTGELF
J gene: TRBJ2-6; V gene: TRBV7-8; clone size: NA; CDR3 protein: ASSLGISPSGANVLT
J gene: TRBJ2-4; V gene: TRBV18; clone size: NA; CDR3 protein: ATSPGKENIQY
J gene: TRBJ2-7; V gene: TRBV4-1; clone size: NA; CDR3 protein: ASSPGDSPYEQY
J gene: TRBJ2-3; V gene: TRBV6-6; clone size: once; CDR3 protein: ASSRTVTATSTDTQY
J gene: TRBJ1-5; V gene: TRBV2; clone size: NA; CDR3 protein: ASNPSNRDQPQH